Sequencing of this T cell receptor beta chain was carried out in a study of blood T cell repertoires in COVID-19. Whole-study context: Acute and convalescent COVID-19 samples came from the United States, Italy and Spain. From T cells, B-cell-depleted T cells, or PBMCs came the material, which was cDNA or gDNA.

Germline-derived CDR1 and CDR2 are LNHNV and YYDKDF (reference sequence). This CDR3 contains 11 residues. V lost 2 bases to trimming and J lost 9 bases, with 5 bases between them. Under the authors' procedure: Scientists estimated how many nucleated cells there were by amplifying reference gene primers. Here immunoSEQ multiplex PCR was the method, and the copy in TCRdb shows in-frame clones only, minus some. V, J and clone size are taken as reported in that table, and D and trimming were inferred from the DNA itself. The sample includes 150,000 to 200,000 clones, roughly four fifths of them seen just once.

V gene TRBV15 combines with J gene TRBJ2-1, with D unresolved. This sequence originates from a woman aged 25 to 39 with acute or convalescent COVID-19. The sequenced sample consisted of peripheral blood. The chain's CDR3 is CATSRLSEQFF. CDR3 bases: TGTGCCACCAGCAGACTAAGTGAGCAGTTCTTC.